This section outlines one T cell receptor beta chain sequence together with its context. V was pared by 3 bases and J by 3 bases, with 9 bases between. The CDR3 is 13 amino acids. The germline CDR1 and CDR2 sequences are SGHNT and YENEEA. The data are from a study of blood T cell repertoires in COVID-19. Source study methods: By means of reference gene primer amplification, nucleated cell counts were estimated. Only in-frame clones appear in the TCRdb table, and some are missing; sequencing was by immunoSEQ multiplex PCR. V and J calls plus clone size are reproduced from that table; the DNA served to infer D and trimming. The sample consists of 81,000 or so clones, around 88% of them appearing once.

Sequencing input: peripheral blood. The chain employs TRBV11-3 and TRBJ2-7; weak D call: TRBD1 (5 bases). The sequence was collected from a man between 50 and 59 years old with active COVID-19. The CDR3: CASSLTANYEQYF. Written as DNA, the CDR3 is TGTGCCAGCAGCTTGACAGCAAACTACGAGCAGTACTTC.